Shown below are 4 T cell receptor beta chains from a single sample sequenced in a study of shared clonotypes between healthy human individuals. The data were produced by immunoSEQ multiplex PCR, yet TCRdb's version contains in-frame clones alone and is incomplete. This table has about 1.5 million clones, 95% to 99% appearing once. The sample was naive CD4+ T cells sorted from blood. This sample's subset: CD45RA+ positively selected. The receptors were sampled from a man aged 25-40 years in good health.

This chain connects TRBV5-3 to TRBJ2-7; TRBD2 is a possible D gene (6 bases). TRBV5-3 counts as an open reading frame of uncertain function. The CDR3 loop spans 15 amino acids. V was shortened by 8 bases and J by 5 bases, with 23 bases between the two germline ends. The CDR3 coding sequence is TGTGCCAGTAATATGTTAGGGCTGGAGGGTGACGAGCAGTACTTC. Protein product: CASNMLGLEGDEQYF.

Comment on this clone: The sample carries other DNA sequences with the same CDR3. This chain connects TRBV10-3 to TRBJ1-2; 9 bases fit TRBD1. Germline V lookup: CDR1 ENHRY, CDR2 SYGVKD. After removal of 3 bases from V and 8 bases from J, the junction contained 4 bases not matched to a gene. This CDR3 has 13 amino acids. The CDR3 DNA reads TGTGCCATCAGTGAACAGGGGGCGAGGGGCTACACCTTC. Translating gives CAISEQGARGYTF.

The rearrangement uses TRBV27 and TRBJ2-7, with a possible D match to TRBD2 (6 bases). Looked up from germline, CDR1 is MNHEY and CDR2 is SMNVEV (reference sequence). V dropped 2 bases and J dropped 2 bases, with 25 bases sitting between them. The CDR3 is 19 amino acids. The CDR3 loop reads CASSLRSPIRRGPTYEQYF. As DNA, the CDR3 is TGTGCCAGCAGTTTACGCTCCCCAATTCGGAGGGGTCCCACCTACGAGCAGTACTTC.

The V gene is TRBV5-1, the J gene TRBJ2-1; TRBD1 is a possible D gene (6 bases). The germline gives CDR1 SGHRS, CDR2 YFSETQ. The germline V and J ends were trimmed by 2 bases and 8 bases, with 14 bases remaining between them. This CDR3 has 14 residues. The CDR3 is CASSFMGARDEQFF. In nucleotides, the CDR3 is TGCGCCAGCAGCTTCATGGGGGCTAGGGATGAGCAGTTCTTC.